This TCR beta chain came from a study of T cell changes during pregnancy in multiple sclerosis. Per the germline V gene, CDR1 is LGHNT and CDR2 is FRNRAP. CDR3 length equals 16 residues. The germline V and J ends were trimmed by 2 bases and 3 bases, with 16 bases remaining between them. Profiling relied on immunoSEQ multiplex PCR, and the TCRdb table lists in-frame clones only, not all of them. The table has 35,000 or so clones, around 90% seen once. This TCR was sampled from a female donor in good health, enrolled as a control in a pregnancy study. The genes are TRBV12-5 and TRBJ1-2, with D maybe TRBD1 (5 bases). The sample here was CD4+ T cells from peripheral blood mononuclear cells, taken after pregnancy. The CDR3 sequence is CASGLNVRGGYYGYTF. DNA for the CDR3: TGTGCTAGTGGTTTGAACGTTAGGGGAGGCTACTATGGCTACACCTTC.